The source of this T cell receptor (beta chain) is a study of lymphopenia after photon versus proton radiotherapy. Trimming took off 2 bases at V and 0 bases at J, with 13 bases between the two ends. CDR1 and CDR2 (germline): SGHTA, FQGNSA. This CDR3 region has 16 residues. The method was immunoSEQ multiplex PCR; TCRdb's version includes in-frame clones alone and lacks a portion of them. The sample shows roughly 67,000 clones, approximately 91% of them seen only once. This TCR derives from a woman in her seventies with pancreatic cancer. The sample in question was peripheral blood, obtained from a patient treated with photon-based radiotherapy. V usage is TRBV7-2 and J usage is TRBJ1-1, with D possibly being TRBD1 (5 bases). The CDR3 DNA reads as TGTGCCAGCAGCTTACTTGGGGCCTCTTTGAACACTGAAGCTTTCTTT. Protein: CASSLLGASLNTEAFF.